The 30 T cell receptor beta chains below were found in one sample sequenced in a study of T-cell reconstitution after alpha-beta-depleted transplantation in children. TCRbeta library construction was performed incorporating unique molecular identifiers. In TCRdb, the PCR reads were re-called with MiXCR into one record per CDR3 protein. The profile shows approximately 980,000 distinct CDR3 sequences, about 29% of them singletons. The sample was PBMCs, mostly from graft donor cells, taken 360 days after TCRalphabeta/CD19-depleted stem cell transplant. The receptors originated from a boy under three years old who had a stem cell transplant for SCID, so the T cells may come from the graft donor.

The chain combines TRBV19 with TRBJ2-7; D is perhaps TRBD1 (5 bases). The CDR3 loop spans 13 amino acids. Trimming shortened V by 6 bases and J by 7 bases, and 16 bases separated the two germline ends. Germline V lookup: CDR1 LNHDA, CDR2 SQIVND (reference sequence). CDR3 in DNA: TGTGCCAGTAGCGGAGACAGATCGGCTGAGCAGTACTTC. It translates to CASSGDRSAEQYF.

The rearrangement uses TRBV7-2 and TRBJ2-3; 15 positions match TRBD2. The CDR3 runs 17 residues. Germline-derived CDR1 and CDR2 are SGHTA and FQGNSA. J lost 4 bases, V lost 5 bases, and 7 bases had no gene match. Here the CDR3 DNA reads TGTGCCAGCAGCCCAAAGGGACTAGCGGGGGGTCCAGATACGCAGTATTTT. Amino acid sequence: CASSPKGLAGGPDTQYF.

The rearrangement links TRBV20-1 to TRBJ2-1, with TRBD2 matching 9 bases. This CDR3 is 12 amino acids long. CDR1 DFQATT and CDR2 SNEGSKA come from the germline V gene (reference sequence). The CDR3 sequence is CSLSGGGNEQFF. Written as DNA, the CDR3 is TGCAGCCTTAGCGGGGGCGGGAATGAGCAGTTCTTC.

In the case of this clonotype: The junction departs from the called germline gene at one end, perhaps through a read error. The V and J genes are TRBV4-1 and TRBJ2-3; D gene unclear. CDR1 is MGHRA and CDR2 is YSYEKL in the germline V gene. The CDR3 loop spans 17 amino acids. In nucleotides, the CDR3 is TGCGCCATCAGCCCCATTCATTGGGCAGGTACCACAGATACGCAGTATTTT. It specifies CAISPIHWAGTTDTQYF.

This clonotype turned up a few times. This chain uses TRBV6-5 with TRBJ1-1; possibly TRBD1 for D (6 bases). V was trimmed by 8 bases and J by 2 bases, leaving 12 bases between them. The germline V gene has CDR1 MNHEY and CDR2 SVGAGI. The CDR3 is 13 residues long. The CDR3 DNA reads as TGTGCCAGCGTTGGACAGACTAACACTGAAGCTTTCTTT. Amino acids: CASVGQTNTEAFF.

A few counts support this clonotype. The gene calls are TRBV12-3 or TRBV12-4 and TRBJ2-7, with D maybe TRBD2 (5 bases). V dropped 10 bases and J dropped 7 bases, with 20 bases sitting between them. CDR3 length: 13 amino acids. In nucleotides, the CDR3 is TGTGCCACCTCCCCCCAGATCACGGGGGAGCAGTACTTC. It yields the protein CATSPQITGEQYF.

This clonotype was seen more than once but under ten times. The gene calls are TRBV14 and TRBJ2-1, with a tentative D call TRBD1 (6 bases). V was pared by 1 base and J by 5 bases, with 15 bases between. The CDR3 length is 16 residues. Germline lookup yields CDR1 SGHDN and CDR2 FVKESK. CDR3 in amino acids: CASSQVSSYRDNEQFF. The CDR3 coding sequence is TGTGCCAGCAGCCAAGTCAGCTCTTACAGGGACAATGAGCAGTTCTTC.

This clonotype was seen ten or more times. The rearrangement joins TRBV9 to TRBJ2-3; D is unclear. V lost 0 bases and J 2 bases, leaving 10 bases between the germline ends. The CDR3 consists of 15 residues. CDR1 and CDR2 (germline): SGDLS, YYNGEE. The CDR3 loop reads CASSVEGSDTDTQYF. CDR3 in DNA: TGTGCCAGCAGCGTAGAGGGCTCAGACACAGATACGCAGTATTTT.

The sample holds a few counts of this clonotype. The rearrangement uses TRBV6-2 or TRBV6-3 and TRBJ2-2; D is unclear. The germline V gene encodes CDR1 MNHEY and CDR2 SVGEGT. Trimming shortened V by 2 bases and J by 4 bases, and 8 bases separated the two germline ends. The CDR3 is 14 residues long. The CDR3 DNA follows: TGTGCCAGCAGTTACGGCGTGTCCACCGGGGAGCTGTTTTTT. Translation: CASSYGVSTGELFF.

This clonotype has a handful of counts. V usage is TRBV4-1 and J usage is TRBJ2-6; D may correspond to TRBD1 or TRBD2 (5 bases each). The CDR3 has 16 amino acids. The V and J ends lost 1 base and 2 bases respectively, with 9 bases between them. Germline CDR1 is MGHRA and CDR2 is YSYEKL. CDR3 DNA: TGCGCCAGCAGCCAAGTAAGAGGGGCTGGGGCCAACGTCCTGACTTTC. Protein product: CASSQVRGAGANVLTF.

The chain employs TRBV3-1 and TRBJ2-7; 12 bases line up with TRBD1. V lost 4 bases, J lost 3 bases, and 4 bases stayed unmatched. This CDR3 contains 15 residues. Per the germline V gene, CDR1 is LGHDT and CDR2 is YNNKEL (reference sequence). CDR3: CASSPGTGGFYEQYF. In DNA, the CDR3 is TGTGCCAGCAGCCCGGGGACAGGGGGCTTCTACGAGCAGTACTTC.

The chain links TRBV12-3 or TRBV12-4 to TRBJ2-7; D is ambiguous. The CDR3 length is 12 residues. Trimming shortened V by 0 bases and J by 7 bases, and 7 bases separated the two germline ends. In nucleotides, the CDR3 is TGTGCCAGCAGTTTAGCGCTTCGAGAGCAGTACTTC. Protein product: CASSLALREQYF.

The chain combines TRBV5-1 with TRBJ2-3, with 11 bases that match TRBD1. Germline-derived CDR1 and CDR2 are SGHRS and YFSETQ. V lost 3 bases, J lost 5 bases, and 8 bases stayed unmatched. CDR3 length: 16 residues. CDR3 amino acids: CASSSGTGQGEDTQYF. The CDR3 DNA reads TGCGCCAGCAGCTCCGGTACGGGACAGGGGGAAGATACGCAGTATTTT.

The rearrangement uses TRBV5-1 and TRBJ2-3; 8 bases fit TRBD1. CDR1 is SGHRS, CDR2 YFSETQ, per germline. The CDR3 length is 16 residues. With V trimmed by 1 base and J by 6 bases, 10 bases remained unmatched. The CDR3, as DNA: TGCGCCAGCAGCTTGTGGGCAGGGGGCTTTTCGGATACGCAGTATTTT. It encodes CASSLWAGGFSDTQYF. Full variable domain (rest looked up from reference TRBV5-1 and TRBJ2-3): KAGVTQTPRYLIKTRGQQVTLSCSPISGHRSVSWYQQTPGQGLQFLFEYFSETQRNKGNFPGRFSGRQFSNSRSEMNVSTLELGDSALYLCASSLWAGGFSDTQYFGPGTRLTVL.

The V and J genes are TRBV5-1 and TRBJ2-5; 7 nucleotides line up with TRBD1. The ends lost 4 bases at V and 4 bases at J; junction bases unmatched: 10. There are 15 residues in the CDR3. Per the germline V gene, CDR1 is SGHRS and CDR2 is YFSETQ. The CDR3 protein is CASSPNRGLRETQYF. For the CDR3, the DNA is TGCGCCAGCAGCCCCAACAGGGGATTACGAGAGACCCAGTACTTC.

The V and J genes are TRBV3-1 and TRBJ2-3, with D possibly being TRBD2 (6 bases). Germline CDR1 is LGHDT and CDR2 is YNNKEL (reference sequence). V was trimmed by 5 bases and J by 2 bases, leaving 11 bases between them. The CDR3 contains 14 residues. The CDR3 reads CASSFGDFTDTQYF. The CDR3 nucleotides read TGTGCCAGCAGCTTTGGGGACTTCACAGATACGCAGTATTTT.

V gene TRBV7-8 combines with J gene TRBJ2-7, with 8 bases lining up with TRBD2. The CDR3 is 15 amino acids. Germline values: CDR1 SGHVS, CDR2 FQNEAQ. V lost 4 bases to trimming and J lost 0 bases; unmatched junction nucleotides: 5. The CDR3: CASSSRGGSSYEQYF. The CDR3 region has the DNA TGTGCCAGCAGCTCCCGCGGGGGGAGCTCCTACGAGCAGTACTTC.

This rearrangement joins TRBV7-2 to TRBJ2-2; D is uncertain. This CDR3 is 17 amino acids long. Trimming cost V 7 bases and J 2 bases, with 20 bases left between them. Germline V gene data show CDR1 as SGHTA and CDR2 as FQGNSA. The CDR3 bases are TGTGCCAGCACCGTGCAAACACAGCTACTTAACACCGGGGAGCTGTTTTTT. Its protein product is CASTVQTQLLNTGELFF. The full variable domain, with the rest looked up from reference TRBV7-2 and TRBJ2-2, is GAGVSQSPSNKVTEKGKDVELRCDPISGHTALYWYRQSLGQGLEFLIYFQGNSAPDKSGLPSDRFSAERTGGSVSTLTIQRTQQEDSAVYLCASTVQTQLLNTGELFFGEGSRLTVL.

The V call is TRBV5-1, the J call TRBJ2-3, with 9 bases lining up with TRBD1. The CDR3 has 16 amino acids. V shed 4 bases and J 4 bases; nucleotides not matched to a gene: 10. Germline V lookup: CDR1 SGHRS, CDR2 YFSETQ. CDR3 region: CASSPRGTGLADTQYF. CDR3 sequence (DNA): TGCGCCAGCAGCCCTCGTGGGACAGGGCTCGCAGATACGCAGTATTTT.

The table lists this clonotype with a few counts. The CDR3: CSARGWSGGARETQYF. The CDR3, as DNA: TGCAGTGCTAGAGGTTGGAGCGGGGGGGCGCGGGAGACCCAGTACTTC. The chain combines TRBV20-1 with TRBJ2-5; 10 nucleotides align to TRBD2. The J segment lost 5 bases and the V segment lost 1 base, leaving 10 bases of the junction unmatched. The CDR3 sequence is 16 residues long. CDR1 and CDR2 from the germline V gene are DFQATT and SNEGSKA (reference sequence).

This clonotype was seen a few times. The V call is TRBV18, the J call TRBJ2-3, with 7 bases that match TRBD2. Losses at the gene ends were 3 bases for V and 2 bases for J; bases not matched to a gene: 14. CDR1 and CDR2 (germline): KGHSH, LQKENI. This CDR3 comprises 18 residues. CDR3 coding DNA: TGTGCCAGCTCACCCCACAATGCACTAGCGCGAAACACAGATACGCAGTATTTT. This translates into CASSPHNALARNTDTQYF.

The chain uses TRBV20-1 and TRBJ2-6; D not certain. The V gene's germline CDR1 is DFQATT and CDR2 SNEGSKA (reference sequence). This CDR3 is built from 14 residues. V was shortened by 3 bases and J by 2 bases, with 8 bases between the two germline ends. The CDR3 region has the DNA TGCAGTGCTAGTTTGGAAGCTGGGGCCAACGTCCTGACTTTC. As protein: CSASLEAGANVLTF.

This clonotype turned up a few times. The rearrangement joins TRBV4-3 to TRBJ2-3; D is undetermined. The CDR3 has 17 residues. Trimming took off 0 bases at V and 2 bases at J, with 15 bases between the two ends. Germline-derived CDR1 and CDR2 are LGHNA and YSLEER. CDR3 protein: CASSQENFQANTDTQYF. The CDR3, as DNA: TGCGCCAGCAGCCAAGAAAATTTCCAGGCGAACACAGATACGCAGTATTTT.

Only a few counts were recorded for this clonotype. The chain links TRBV20-1 to TRBJ2-5; D possibly uses TRBD1 or TRBD2 (5 bases each). Germline lookup yields CDR1 DFQATT and CDR2 SNEGSKA (reference sequence). The CDR3 covers 10 residues. The V and J ends lost 3 bases and 9 bases respectively, with 8 bases between them. CDR3 sequence: CSASLGAQYF. The DNA of the CDR3 is TGCAGTGCTAGCCTGGGGGCCCAGTACTTC.

This clonotype was recorded a few times. This chain joins TRBV29-1 and TRBJ2-5; 7 bases line up with TRBD2. This CDR3 is 14 amino acids long. The trim removed 7 bases at V and 5 bases at J, leaving 13 bases unmatched. Germline assignment: CDR1 SQVTM and CDR2 ANQGSEA. The CDR3 spells CSASRERGWETQYF. The CDR3 coding sequence is TGCAGCGCCTCGAGGGAGCGGGGCTGGGAGACCCAGTACTTC.

This clonotype showed up just a few times. The chain recombines TRBV6-5 with TRBJ2-1, with 9 bases aligning to TRBD2. The germline V gene has CDR1 MNHEY and CDR2 SVGAGI. CDR3 length: 15 amino acids. Germline trimming cut 1 base from V and 8 bases from J; bases unmatched to any gene: 6. CDR3 nucleotide sequence: TGTGCCAGCAGTTACTTAGCGGGGGAGTGGGATGAGCAGTTCTTC. This encodes CASSYLAGEWDEQFF.

The table lists this clonotype with a few counts. The DNA for the CDR3 is TGTGCCACCGACAGGGCCCAAGAGACCCAGTACTTC. Its translation is CATDRAQETQYF. The chain recombines TRBV7-9 with TRBJ2-5; 7 nucleotides match TRBD1. Germline loops: CDR1 SEHNR, CDR2 FQNEAQ (reference sequence). V was clipped by 10 bases and J by 1 base; unmatched bases: 3. This CDR3 spans 12 amino acids.

This clonotype was seen only a few times. J is TRBJ2-1 and V is TRBV5-5; D remains unclear. CDR3 length: 17 residues. V was cut by 3 bases and J by 0 bases, with 16 bases left in between. Germline V gives CDR1 SGHKS, CDR2 YYEKEE (reference sequence). CDR3 amino acids: CASSWPVELNSYNEQFF. The CDR3 nucleotides are TGTGCCAGCAGCTGGCCCGTCGAACTCAACTCCTACAATGAGCAGTTCTTC.

CDR3 DNA: TGCAGTGCTAGCGCAGGGCCTCAGGAGACCCAGTACTTC. Translating it yields CSASAGPQETQYF. The chain links TRBV20-1 to TRBJ2-5; weak D call: TRBD1 (5 bases). With 3 bases removed from V and 5 bases from J, the gap between germline ends came to 13 bases. The CDR3 consists of 13 residues. Germline V gene lookup returns CDR1 DFQATT and CDR2 SNEGSKA (reference sequence).

The gene calls are TRBV4-1 and TRBJ2-3; D remains unclear. The germline V and J ends were trimmed by 1 base and 4 bases, with 24 bases remaining between them. CDR3 size: 19 residues. CDR1 is MGHRA, CDR2 YSYEKL, per germline. In DNA form, the CDR3 reads TGCGCCAGCAGCCAAGTTTATCAGCGTTCCCAGGCTTTCCCAGATACGCAGTATTTT. Amino acids: CASSQVYQRSQAFPDTQYF.